This entry concerns a single T cell receptor beta chain. This sample was included in a study of CD8+ T cells in alopecia areata. Sequencing relied on a cDNA template that was reverse transcribed from extracted RNA. Sequencing was performed with immunoSEQ multiplex PCR; in TCRdb, only in-frame clones are kept and a portion is missing. The sample has 180,000 or so clones; just over 65% are singletons. V was shortened by 0 bases and J by 4 bases, with 7 bases between the two germline ends. The CDR3 runs 13 residues. Germline lookup yields CDR1 SGHRS and CDR2 YFSETQ. The chain couples TRBV5-1 to TRBJ1-1; D is unresolved. This TCR was sampled from a human donor with alopecia areata. The source was CD8+ T cells sorted from blood, collected at week 0. The CDR3 nucleotides read TGCGCCAGCAGCTTGGCCAGTGGCACTGAAGCTTTCTTT. It yields the protein CASSLASGTEAFF.